The subject of this entry is one T cell receptor beta chain. No cognate antigen has been identified for it. Base qualities are not recorded, but no much larger clone differs from it by a single base. TCRbeta CDR3 regions were amplified from genomic DNA by means of the immunoSEQ Assay, a bias-controlled multiplex PCR. In the original analysis: The number of nucleated cells in each sample was estimated by amplification of reference gene primers within the assay. Sequence reads were collapsed and filtered to measure the absolute abundance of every unique TCRbeta CDR3 rearrangement. Productive Simpson clonality was computed per sample as the square root of Simpson's diversity index over productive rearrangements. TCRdb obtained this table from immuneACCESS and retained in-frame rearrangements with V and J assigned. These tables miss some clones; where compared with another copy, unresolved V genes account for less than half of the shortfall, and the remainder is unexplained. V and J calls and clone size follow that table, whereas D and trimming were derived from the DNA. Here the sample has fewer than 250,000 clones; about four fifths occur a single time. Around 12% of the sample comes from the top ten.

Its CDR3 holds 15 amino acids, cysteine through phenylalanine. The CDR3 DNA has 45 bases and is translated from base 1. The germline V gene supplies CDR1 KGHSH and CDR2 LQKENI. V lost 0 bases and J lost 4 bases; the stretch between them is 11 bases long. This entry is derived from a study of blood T cell repertoires in COVID-19 (TCRdb year 2020). For context, the study as a whole: The collaborator samples originated in the United States, Italy and Spain and spanned the acute and convalescent phases of COVID-19. The samples were drawn from the first 160 participants of the ongoing ImmuneRACE study and from more than 1,000 subjects provided by 6 global collaborators. Subjects who had been exposed to COVID-19, were actively infected with it, or had recovered from it provided the deeply sampled blood TCRbeta repertoires that made up the dataset. Where available, HLA class I and class II types were taken from metadata supplied by the sample provider and were not determined by assay-based typing. The repertoires were released in a freely available public database meant as a resource for research on the immune response to SARS-CoV-2. Nearly every sample came with metadata listing a de-identified subject ID, COVID-19 status, age in years and sex. The prospective study material was composed of cDNA or gDNA derived from T cells, B-cell-depleted T cells, or PBMCs.

The study at large found these results: How much clinical and demographic metadata was included differed by source and by participant, and the metadata was provided uncurated.

Each collaborating institution followed its own protocols to collect whole blood in K2EDTA tubes. Collaborator samples were shipped for TCRbeta analysis as frozen whole blood, isolated PBMCs, or DNA extracted from either sample type. This clonotype was obtained from a woman in her thirties or forties with acute or convalescent COVID-19. The V gene is TRBV18 and the J gene is TRBJ2-3; the D gene is perhaps TRBD2, from 6 matching bases. The sample comprised peripheral blood. At the DNA level, the sequence is TGTGCCAGCTCACCACCAGGGAGGCTCCCAGATACGCAGTATTTT. Translated, it gives CASSPPGRLPDTQYF.